This T cell receptor (beta chain) was sequenced for a study of spatial heterogeneity in lung cancer. Study in general: Available PBMC from follow-up, collected a median of roughly 26 months after resection, underwent sequencing. In raw reads, more than 8.5 appearances on average were recorded for each unique TCR and UMI combination.

This clonotype appeared a few times. Its specificity is unknown. CDR1 is KGHDR and CDR2 is SFDVKD in the germline V gene. Trimming pared 4 bases from V and 7 bases from J, leaving 13 bases between. The length of the CDR3 is 14 residues. Findings and caveats of the study: Expanded tumor TCRs that were ubiquitous appeared in blood more at resection than follow-up.

Unique molecular identifiers tagged every individual TCR cDNA molecule. MiXCR, run by TCRdb on the 5' RACE reads, gives a single entry per CDR3 protein. The top ten hold 16% of the sample, which has around 110,000 distinct CDR3 sequences, 9% to 15% seen once. The time point is: blood at routine non-recurrence follow-up after resection. Sequencing of whole RNA from tumor, nontumor lung or frozen PBMC involved no sorting. V usage is TRBV24-1 and J usage is TRBJ2-1, with D unclear. The sequenced sample was PBMCs, obtained at follow-up. The source of this sequence is a male donor with early-stage non-small cell lung cancer. DNA of the CDR3: TGTGCCACCAGTGACCGCGCGAGGAGTAATGAGCAGTTCTTC. Its protein is CATSDRARSNEQFF.